This T cell receptor (beta chain) was recorded in a study of cytomegalovirus exposure and HLA in healthy donors. Findings and limits, study-wide: The classifier, whose performance was assessed in both the original and validation cohorts, reportedly diagnosed cytomegalovirus status with high specificity and sensitivity. Several top significant clusters appeared, in a later analysis, to be linked to common viral pathogens.

Germline V gives CDR1 SGDLS, CDR2 YYNGEE. The V gene end was trimmed by 3 bases and the J gene end by 3 bases; junction bases not matched to a gene: 5. The CDR3 runs to 15 residues. A note on this clone: Its matching antigen is unknown.

Both 60 Vbeta primers and 13 Jbeta primers went into the PCR. In the original workflow: Tens of millions of unique TCR beta chains, some 9.9 million shared, were counted in a later analysis. Assay: immunoSEQ multiplex PCR; the TCRdb copy retains only in-frame clones and omits some. That table supplies the V and J calls and clone size; D and trimming were determined from the DNA. This table has under 200,000 clones, 78% appearing once. The source material was PBMCs. The chain is built from TRBV9 and TRBJ1-4, with 7 bases matching TRBD1. The sequence was obtained from a woman between 50 and 59 years old in good health and CMV-seropositive. The CDR3 is CASSARQGSNEKLFF. The CDR3 nucleotides read TGTGCCAGCAGCGCCCGACAGGGTTCTAATGAAAAACTGTTTTTT. Together with reference TRBV9 and TRBJ1-4, the CDR3 gives the full variable domain: DSGVTQTPKHLITATGQRVTLRCSPRSGDLSVYWYQQSLDQGLQFLIQYYNGEERAKGNILERFSAQQFPDLHSELNLSSLELGDSALYFCASSARQGSNEKLFFGSGTQLSVL.